This T cell receptor beta chain was sequenced in a study of blood T cell repertoires in COVID-19. Assay used: immunoSEQ multiplex PCR; TCRdb lists only in-frame clones, some missing. The sample includes around 100,000 clones, roughly 84% of them seen just once. The CDR3 runs 12 residues. CDR1 is MGHDK, CDR2 SYGVNS, per germline. V shed 8 bases and J 5 bases; nucleotides not matched to a gene: 5. The source is a man aged 25 to 40 in a cohort sampled during active COVID-19. Sequenced: peripheral blood. The V gene is TRBV25-1, the J gene TRBJ2-5; 7 bases fit TRBD1. The CDR3, as DNA: TGTGCCAGCGCACAGGGGACCGAGACCCAGTACTTC. Translation: CASAQGTETQYF.